One and the same sample provided the 9 T cell receptor beta chains below, sequenced in a study of Graves' ophthalmopathy and Graves' hyperthyroidism. The study amplified TCR beta CDR3 regions using RNA transcripts. The first-round RT-PCR employed HTBI primers together with the Qiagen OneStep RT-PCR kit. A multiplex PCR was then performed as the second round. TCRdb re-called the multiplex PCR reads with MiXCR, one entry per CDR3 protein. The sample includes some 210,000 distinct CDR3 sequences, less than 30% of them seen just once. Sequenced sample: peripheral blood. These receptors came from a man aged 45-60 years with Graves' ophthalmopathy.

The chain combines TRBV6-2 or TRBV6-3 with TRBJ1-6, with D possibly matching TRBD1 (6 bases). Germline V gene lookup returns CDR1 MNHEY and CDR2 SVGEGT. This CDR3 region has 16 residues. V lost 7 bases and J lost 7, with 20 bases in between. The CDR3 DNA is TGTGCCAGCACCCCCTCCAGGGGTGGACGGAATTCACCCCTCCACTTT. This gives the protein CASTPSRGGRNSPLHF.

This clonotype has at least ten counts. The chain links TRBV6-1 to TRBJ2-7; 8 bases map to TRBD1. The CDR3 runs 15 residues. The trim removed 3 bases at V and 0 bases at J, leaving 4 bases unmatched. Germline values: CDR1 MNHNS, CDR2 SASEGT. The CDR3 protein is CASSEITGGSYEQYF. The CDR3 DNA sequence: TGTGCCAGCAGTGAGATAACAGGGGGCTCCTACGAGCAGTACTTC.

This chain uses TRBV10-3 with TRBJ1-5, with 7 bases identical to TRBD1. Germline V gene lookup returns CDR1 ENHRY and CDR2 SYGVKD. J gave up 3 bases and V 10 bases, and 12 bases lay outside the gene matches. The CDR3 contains 15 residues. CDR3 sequence (DNA): TGTGCCACCCAGGGGACAGCAACGCCCAATCAGCCCCAGCATTTT. Translating gives CATQGTATPNQPQHF.

In this sample, this clonotype turned up many times. The chain links TRBV27 to TRBJ2-2, with D tentatively TRBD2 (6 bases). The CDR3 length is 15 residues. Deletions cut 2 bases from V and 4 bases from J, with 11 bases between. Germline V CDR1 and CDR2: MNHEY, SMNVEV (reference sequence). The CDR3, as DNA: TGTGCCAGCAGTTTAGATCGGGAGTCCACCGGGGAGCTGTTTTTT. This sequence encodes CASSLDRESTGELFF.

This clonotype was counted many times. This rearrangement joins TRBV6-2 or TRBV6-3 to TRBJ1-2; D perhaps matches TRBD1 (6 bases). The CDR3 is 16 amino acids. Looked up from germline, CDR1 is MNHEY and CDR2 is SVGEGT. Between the trimmed V and J ends, which lost 4 bases and 4 bases, there was a span of 19 bases. The CDR3 is CASSSSRDILIYGYTF. In DNA form, the CDR3 reads TGTGCCAGCAGTTCATCCCGGGACATCCTTATCTATGGCTACACCTTC.

The rearrangement uses TRBV6-2 or TRBV6-3 and TRBJ1-1, with TRBD1 as a possible D gene (6 bases). Deletions cut 6 bases from V and 11 bases from J, with 19 bases between. The CDR3 consists of 13 residues. Germline-derived CDR1 and CDR2 are MNHEY and SVGEGT. The CDR3 loop is CASRAQIRGLAFF. The CDR3 nucleotides are TGTGCCAGCAGGGCTCAAATCAGGGGCTTGGCTTTCTTT.

This clonotype was counted ten times or more. The V gene is TRBV7-8, the J gene TRBJ2-5; a possible D gene is TRBD1 (5 bases). Germline V gives CDR1 SGHVS, CDR2 FQNEAQ. V was pared by 3 bases and J by 5 bases, with 22 bases between. The CDR3 contains 17 residues. The CDR3 region has the DNA TGTGCCAGCAGCTTGAATACCAGGGAAGCCCGTGGGGAGACCCAGTACTTC. It specifies CASSLNTREARGETQYF.

The chain recombines TRBV19 with TRBJ1-2; D gene unclear. This CDR3 has 15 residues. V gave up 5 bases and J gave up 0 bases, with 13 bases separating them. Germline values: CDR1 LNHDA, CDR2 SQIVND (reference sequence). Here the CDR3 reads CASSWAGGSNYGYTF. DNA of the CDR3: TGTGCCAGTAGTTGGGCGGGAGGGTCTAACTATGGCTACACCTTC.

This clonotype was observed many times. This rearrangement joins TRBV10-3 to TRBJ1-2; D is undetermined. V was shortened by 7 bases and J by 4 bases, with 13 bases between the two germline ends. From germline, CDR1 is ENHRY and CDR2 SYGVKD. This CDR3 is 13 amino acids long. DNA of the CDR3: TGTGCCATCAATTTAGACGGATTCTATGGCTACACCTTC. Its protein is CAINLDGFYGYTF.